A single sample gave rise to the 23 T cell receptor beta chains below, sequenced in a study of T-cell reconstitution after alpha-beta-depleted transplantation in children. A TCRbeta library incorporating unique molecular identifiers was prepared. From the PCR reads, TCRdb called clonotypes with MiXCR, one entry per CDR3 protein. The profile shows 200,000 to 300,000 distinct CDR3 sequences, 12% of them singletons. The starting material was PBMCs from the stem cell graft donor, obtained from the stem cell graft. These receptors were taken from a human donor who donated a stem cell graft to a child with acute lymphoblastic leukemia.

This clonotype was counted ten times or more. The chain is built from TRBV6-5 and TRBJ1-4; unclear D gene. Germline loops: CDR1 MNHEY, CDR2 SVGAGI. V lost 2 bases and J lost 7, with 11 bases in between. The CDR3 sequence is 14 residues long. The CDR3 coding sequence is TGTGCCAGCAGTTACGCTACACCGGGTGAAAAACTGTTTTTT. Translated: CASSYATPGEKLFF.

This clonotype was picked up many times. V gene TRBV10-3 combines with J gene TRBJ1-1; 8 nucleotides match TRBD1. Germline CDR1 is ENHRY and CDR2 is SYGVKD. The J segment lost 7 bases and the V segment lost 0 bases, leaving 34 bases of the junction unmatched. This CDR3 is built from 24 residues. For the CDR3, the DNA is TGTGCCATCAGTGAGTCCACCGCCCCCTCGGAGCTGACAGGGGCCTGGTGGGAACTAGGTGAAGCTTTCTTT. This codes for CAISESTAPSELTGAWWELGEAFF.

The chain employs TRBV3-1 and TRBJ2-2, with D possibly matching TRBD2 (5 bases). Trimming cost V 4 bases and J 5 bases, with 8 bases left between them. Germline values: CDR1 LGHDT, CDR2 YNNKEL (reference sequence). The CDR3 has 13 amino acids. The CDR3 here is CASSPRATGELFF. The CDR3 DNA sequence: TGTGCCAGCAGCCCGCGGGCGACCGGGGAGCTGTTTTTT.

There are many counts of this clonotype. This rearrangement joins TRBV28 to TRBJ1-6, with 9 positions matching TRBD1. Germline CDR1 and CDR2: MDHEN and SYDVKM. V shed 5 bases and J 9 bases; nucleotides not matched to a gene: 8. CDR3 size: 15 residues. DNA of the CDR3: TGTGCCAGCAGTCCGAGGGACAGGGATAGTTCACCCCTCCACTTT. Its translation: CASSPRDRDSSPLHF. The full variable domain, with the rest looked up from reference TRBV28 and TRBJ1-6, is DVKVTQSSRYLVKRTGEKVFLECVQDMDHENMFWYRQDPGLGLRLIYFSYDVKMKEKGDIPEGYSVSREKKERFSLILESASTNQTSMYLCASSPRDRDSSPLHFGNGTRLTVT.

This clonotype showed up many times. CDR3: CASRTQGAGYTF. CDR3 DNA: TGTGCCAGCAGGACACAGGGGGCAGGCTACACCTTC. This chain links TRBV12-3 or TRBV12-4 with TRBJ1-2; TRBD1 aligns across 9 bases. V shed 6 bases and J 8 bases; nucleotides not matched to a gene: 4. This CDR3 is 12 amino acids long.

This clonotype was counted many times. The chain is built from TRBV9 and TRBJ2-2, with 8 bases matching TRBD2. J gave up 4 bases and V 3 bases, and 8 bases lay outside the gene matches. This CDR3 comprises 16 residues. The V gene's germline CDR1 is SGDLS and CDR2 YYNGEE. The CDR3 reads CASSAPGGPGTGELFF. The CDR3 DNA reads TGTGCCAGCAGCGCTCCGGGGGGGCCGGGCACCGGGGAGCTGTTTTTT.

Ten or more counts support this clonotype. The V gene is TRBV3-1, the J gene TRBJ2-5; 9 positions agree with TRBD2. The CDR3 is made up of 16 amino acids. Germline lookup yields CDR1 LGHDT and CDR2 YNNKEL (reference sequence). J gave up 5 bases and V 4 bases, and 11 bases lay outside the gene matches. In nucleotides, the CDR3 is TGTGCCAGCAGCCGGGGTAGCGGGGGAAACGGGGAGACCCAGTACTTC. Translated: CASSRGSGGNGETQYF.

This clonotype was recorded at least ten times. The chain employs TRBV10-3 and TRBJ2-3, with 8 bases aligning to TRBD1. This CDR3 is 16 amino acids long. Germline V gene data show CDR1 as ENHRY and CDR2 as SYGVKD. V lost 5 bases to trimming and J lost 6 bases; unmatched junction nucleotides: 13. CDR3 coding DNA: TGTGCCATCAGTCCAGAAGCAGGGGGCCGAGAGGATACGCAGTATTTT. Translating gives CAISPEAGGREDTQYF.

This clonotype was observed at least ten times. The V gene is TRBV20-1, the J gene TRBJ2-3; 8 bases agree with TRBD2. The CDR3 totals 16 residues. Germline trimming cut 0 bases from V and 4 bases from J; bases unmatched to any gene: 9. Germline V gene sequence: CDR1 DFQATT, CDR2 SNEGSKA (reference sequence). As DNA, the CDR3 is TGCAGTGCTAGAGATCGAACTAGCGGACGTCCAGATACGCAGTATTTT. Amino acid sequence: CSARDRTSGRPDTQYF.

This clonotype was counted ten times or more. This chain links TRBV3-1 with TRBJ2-7; D is possibly TRBD1 (6 bases). V shed 4 bases and J shed 5 bases, with 18 bases lying between them. The CDR3 sequence is 15 residues long. Germline CDR1 is LGHDT and CDR2 is YNNKEL (reference sequence). The CDR3 DNA is TGTGCCAGCAGCCCATCTTTAAACAGGGTCAACGAGCAGTACTTC. It specifies CASSPSLNRVNEQYF.

This clonotype showed up many times. The gene calls are TRBV7-2 and TRBJ2-3; weak D call: TRBD2 (7 bases). The CDR3 is made up of 13 amino acids. The ends were cut back, 1 base at V and 7 bases at J, with 9 bases in the middle. Germline V lookup: CDR1 SGHTA, CDR2 FQGNSA. CDR3 in amino acids: CASSLGGGYTQYF. CDR3 sequence (DNA): TGTGCCAGCAGCTTAGGGGGGGGCTATACGCAGTATTTT.

This clonotype was found a few times. As DNA, the CDR3 is TGTGCCAGTAATTCAAACCCGGCAGAAGCTTTCTTT. This gives the protein CASNSNPAEAFF. The rearrangement links TRBV19 to TRBJ1-1; D is undetermined. V dropped 7 bases and J dropped 8 bases, with 14 bases sitting between them. The CDR3 loop spans 12 amino acids. Germline V gene data show CDR1 as LNHDA and CDR2 as SQIVND (reference sequence).

This clonotype turned up a few times. The chain carries TRBV29-1 and TRBJ2-7; a weak D match, TRBD2 (5 bases). Trimming shortened V by 8 bases and J by 2 bases, and 16 bases separated the two germline ends. This CDR3 is built from 13 residues. Germline V gene lookup returns CDR1 SQVTM and CDR2 ANQGSEA. Here the CDR3 DNA reads TGCAGCACCTCCCCCCCCGGGGCCTACGAGCAGTACTTC. Translated, it gives CSTSPPGAYEQYF.

This clonotype was detected ten times or more. The CDR3 loop is CASSQEGQGGGYTF. For the CDR3, the DNA is TGTGCCAGCAGCCAAGAAGGCCAGGGTGGCGGCTACACCTTC. The chain combines TRBV4-2 with TRBJ1-2; maybe TRBD1 (5 bases). Trimming stripped 0 bases from V and 8 bases from J, with 13 bases between. Germline V gene sequence: CDR1 LGHNA, CDR2 YNFKEQ. The CDR3 length is 14 residues.

Ten or more counts support this clonotype. V and J are TRBV10-3 and TRBJ2-3; TRBD2 matches at 9 bases. Unmatched junction bases numbered 17, after V lost 6 bases and J lost 7 bases. Germline values: CDR1 ENHRY, CDR2 SYGVKD. This CDR3 is built from 17 residues. The CDR3, as DNA: TGTGCCATCAGACCTAGGGCGGCGGGGGGGCGAAGGAATACGCAGTATTTT. Its protein is CAIRPRAAGGRRNTQYF.

This clonotype was counted at least ten times. This chain joins TRBV7-9 and TRBJ1-1; no reliable D call. Germline values: CDR1 SEHNR, CDR2 FQNEAQ (reference sequence). V was shortened by 2 bases and J by 11 bases, with 9 bases between the two germline ends. This CDR3 contains 11 residues. As DNA, the CDR3 is TGTGCCAGCAGCTTAATAGGAGGCGCTTTCTTT. Translating it yields CASSLIGGAFF.

Remarks on this clonotype: A much larger clone lies a single base off, so this may be a read error. The J gene is TRBJ1-2, the V gene TRBV15, with a weak D call TRBD1 (6 bases). Germline-derived CDR1 and CDR2 are LNHNV and YYDKDF (reference sequence). The CDR3 length is 12 residues. The CDR3 loop reads CATRGRGYGFTF. CDR3 bases: TGTGCCACCAGGGGTAGGGGGTATGGCTTCACCTTC.

V is TRBV30 and J is TRBJ2-5; D remains unclear. The CDR3 loop spans 15 amino acids. The germline V and J ends were trimmed by 1 base and 4 bases, with 16 bases remaining between them. CDR1 is GTSNPN and CDR2 is SVGIG in the germline V gene (reference sequence). The CDR3: CAWSDGMGLLETQYF. Written as DNA, the CDR3 is TGTGCCTGGAGTGACGGTATGGGGTTACTAGAGACCCAGTACTTC.

This clonotype was observed at least ten times. This sequence joins TRBV29-1 and TRBJ2-7; D is unclear. The CDR3 runs to 11 residues. V was clipped by 3 bases and J by 10 bases, with 13 bases between them. CDR1 is SQVTM and CDR2 is ANQGSEA in the germline V gene. The CDR3 here is CSVDGPGGQYF. The CDR3 nucleotides read TGCAGCGTTGATGGTCCCGGCGGACAGTACTTC.

This clonotype was detected many times. The chain recombines TRBV4-2 with TRBJ2-3, with D possibly matching TRBD2 (6 bases). Germline-derived CDR1 and CDR2 are LGHNA and YNFKEQ. With 0 bases removed from V and 4 bases from J, the gap between germline ends came to 11 bases. The CDR3 runs to 15 residues. The CDR3 protein is CASSQEPAGSDTQYF. DNA for the CDR3: TGTGCCAGCAGCCAAGAACCCGCGGGGTCAGATACGCAGTATTTT.

This clonotype has ten or more counts. The chain combines TRBV28 with TRBJ1-5, with a tentative D call TRBD1 (5 bases). The CDR3 runs 13 residues. Looked up from germline, CDR1 is MDHEN and CDR2 is SYDVKM. With 2 bases removed from V and 6 bases from J, the gap between germline ends came to 8 bases. The CDR3 region is CASSLGGFQPQHF. CDR3 in DNA: TGTGCCAGCAGTTTAGGGGGGTTTCAGCCCCAGCATTTT. The entire variable domain, with the rest obtained from reference TRBV28 and TRBJ1-5, is as follows: DVKVTQSSRYLVKRTGEKVFLECVQDMDHENMFWYRQDPGLGLRLIYFSYDVKMKEKGDIPEGYSVSREKKERFSLILESASTNQTSMYLCASSLGGFQPQHFGDGTRLSIL.

In this sample, this clonotype turned up many times. The V gene is TRBV28, the J gene TRBJ2-7; perhaps D is TRBD1 or TRBD2 (5 bases each). V lost 4 bases and J lost 6, with 10 bases in between. The CDR3 is 12 residues long. The V gene's germline CDR1 is MDHEN and CDR2 SYDVKM. The CDR3 bases are TGTGCCAGCAGTTCGGGTGGGGGCGAGCAGTACTTC. Its translation: CASSSGGGEQYF.

This clonotype was seen a few times. The chain uses TRBV18 and TRBJ2-5; tentatively, D is TRBD2 (5 bases). Germline CDR1 reads KGHSH; CDR2 reads LQKENI. V was shortened by 0 bases and J by 4 bases, with 6 bases between the two germline ends. The length of the CDR3 is 13 residues. Written as DNA, the CDR3 is TGTGCCAGCTCACCACCCGCGGGAGAGACCCAGTACTTC. Encoded protein: CASSPPAGETQYF.